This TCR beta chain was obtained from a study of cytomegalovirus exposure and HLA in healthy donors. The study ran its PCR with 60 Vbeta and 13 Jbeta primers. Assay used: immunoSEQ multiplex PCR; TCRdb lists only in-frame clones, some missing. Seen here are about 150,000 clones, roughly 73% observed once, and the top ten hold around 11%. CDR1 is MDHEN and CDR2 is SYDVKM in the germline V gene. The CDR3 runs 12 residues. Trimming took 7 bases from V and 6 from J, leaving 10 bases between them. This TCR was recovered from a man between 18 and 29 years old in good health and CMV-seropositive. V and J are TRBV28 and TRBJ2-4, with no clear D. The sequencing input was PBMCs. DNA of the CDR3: TGTGCCAGCAACCAGATGCCAAACATTCAGTACTTC. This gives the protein CASNQMPNIQYF.